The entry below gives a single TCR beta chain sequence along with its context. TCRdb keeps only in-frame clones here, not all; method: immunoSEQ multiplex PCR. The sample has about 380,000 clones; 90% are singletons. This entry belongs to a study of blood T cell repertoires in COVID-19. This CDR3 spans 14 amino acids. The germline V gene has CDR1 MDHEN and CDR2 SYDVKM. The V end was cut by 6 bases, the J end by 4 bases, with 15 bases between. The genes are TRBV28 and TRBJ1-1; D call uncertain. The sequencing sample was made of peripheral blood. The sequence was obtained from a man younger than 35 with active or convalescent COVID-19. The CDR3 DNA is TGTGCCAGCAGACCGCGAGGGCAGGTCACTGAAGCTTTCTTT. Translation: CASRPRGQVTEAFF.